The rows below give T cell receptor beta chains drawn from one sample of a study of response to subunit inactivated influenza vaccine. In TCRdb, the RT-PCR reads were re-called with MiXCR into one record per CDR3 protein. Seen here are under 850,000 distinct CDR3 sequences, about 18% observed once, and the top ten hold around 9.9%. The input for sequencing was PBMCs from blood, taken roughly 5 days after vaccination. The receptor set was obtained from a man aged 50 to 60 who received an inactivated influenza vaccine. The CDR3 runs from the conserved cysteine through the conserved F or W. D genes are given only for firm matches. Rows give clone size only sometimes, using once, few, many, or a class for an expanded clone.

>-|-|TRBV7-2|TRBJ2-6
CASSFLLPGANVLTF
TGTGCCAGCAGCTTTTTACTTCCTGGGGCCAACGTCCTGACTTTC
>-|TRBD1|TRBV6-2/TRBV6-3|TRBJ2-3
CATIQGAFTDTQYF
TGTGCCACCATACAGGGGGCTTTCACAGATACGCAGTATTTT
>-|-|TRBV4-1|TRBJ1-5
CASSQERGYTQHF
TGCGCCAGCAGCCAAGAGAGGGGTTACACCCAGCATTTT
>many|-|TRBV12-3/TRBV12-4|TRBJ2-7
CASSLGGSVPYEQYF
TGTGCCAGCAGTTTGGGAGGTTCAGTCCCCTACGAGCAGTACTTC
>-|-|TRBV20-1|TRBJ1-1
CSASSGVVAFF
TGCAGTGCTAGTTCGGGGGTCGTGGCTTTCTTT
>few|-|TRBV4-3|TRBJ2-3
CASSQETLGSLNTQYF
TGCGCCAGCAGCCAAGAAACGCTCGGGAGCCTGAATACGCAGTATTTT
>-|-|TRBV7-6|TRBJ2-7
CASSPRRESSYEQYF
TGTGCCAGCAGCCCAAGAAGGGAGAGCTCCTACGAGCAGTACTTC
>-|TRBD2|TRBV20-1|TRBJ2-7
CSARRTSGRWYYEQYF
TGCAGTGCTAGACGGACTAGCGGGAGGTGGTACTACGAGCAGTACTTC
>-|TRBD1|TRBV28|TRBJ2-7
CASRRDSPYEQYF
TGTGCCAGCAGACGGGACAGCCCATACGAGCAGTACTTC
>-|TRBD1|TRBV2|TRBJ2-3
CATRQGGTTDTQYF
TGTGCCACCCGACAGGGGGGGACCACAGATACGCAGTATTTT
>few|-|TRBV20-1|TRBJ1-5
CSAPPGGANQPQHF
TGCAGTGCCCCCCCCGGGGGGGCGAATCAGCCCCAGCATTTT
>-|-|TRBV11-2|TRBJ2-7
CASSSYRHQGEQYF
TGTGCCAGCAGCTCGTACAGGCACCAGGGCGAGCAGTACTTC
>few|-|TRBV11-2|TRBJ2-5
CASSLELGQAIGRYF
TGTGCCAGCAGCTTAGAATTGGGTCAGGCTATCGGCCGGTACTTC
>-|-|TRBV7-2|TRBJ2-2
CASSLGAGRTGELFF
TGTGCCAGCAGCTTAGGGGCGGGGCGAACCGGGGAGCTGTTTTTT
>few|TRBD1|TRBV4-2|TRBJ1-6
CASSQDEVTGGASPLHF
TGTGCCAGCAGCCAAGATGAAGTCACAGGGGGAGCTTCACCCCTCCACTTT
>-|-|TRBV2|TRBJ2-3
CASSVPSGSTDTQYF
TGTGCCAGCAGTGTGCCCAGCGGTAGCACAGATACGCAGTATTTT
>few|-|TRBV10-3|TRBJ2-7
CAISESKGRREQYF
TGTGCCATCAGTGAGTCGAAAGGGCGGAGGGAGCAGTACTTC
>-|-|TRBV7-2|TRBJ2-6
CASSLDRVSGANVLTF
TGTGCCAGCAGCTTAGATAGAGTCTCTGGGGCCAACGTCCTGACTTTC
>-|-|TRBV6-5|TRBJ2-7
CASSYSGAPWSREQYF
TGTGCCAGCAGTTACTCGGGGGCCCCCTGGAGCCGCGAGCAGTACTTC
>few|-|TRBV12-3/TRBV12-4|TRBJ1-4
CASSPAHSITNEKLFF
TGTGCCAGCAGTCCGGCCCACAGCATAACTAATGAAAAACTGTTTTTT
>few|-|TRBV7-2|TRBJ1-3
CASSSRAGNSGNTIYF
TGTGCCAGCAGCTCGAGGGCAGGGAACTCTGGAAACACCATATATTTT
>-|-|TRBV20-1|TRBJ2-7
CSARDLRGASGNYEQYF
TGCAGTGCTAGAGACCTCCGGGGGGCTAGCGGAAACTACGAGCAGTACTTC
>few|TRBD1|TRBV4-3|TRBJ2-2
CASSQGTGGGTGELFF
TGCGCCAGCAGCCAGGGGACAGGGGGCGGTACCGGGGAGCTGTTTTTT
>-|TRBD1|TRBV25-1|TRBJ2-7
CASRGQGRYEQYF
TGTGCCAGCAGGGGACAGGGCCGCTACGAGCAGTACTTC
>few|TRBD2|TRBV6-2/TRBV6-3|TRBJ2-1
CASSYQGSGRSNNEQFF
TGTGCCAGCAGTTACCAGGGTAGCGGGAGGTCCAACAATGAGCAGTTCTTC
>-|-|TRBV4-2|TRBJ1-1
CASSPRLGSTEAFF
TGTGCCAGCAGCCCTCGGTTAGGGAGCACTGAAGCTTTCTTT
>many|-|TRBV12-3/TRBV12-4|TRBJ2-5
CASSFTGETQYF
TGTGCCAGCAGTTTTACGGGCGAGACCCAGTACTTC
>few|-|TRBV12-3/TRBV12-4|TRBJ2-2
CASSRTGGGITGELFF
TGTGCCAGCAGTCGAACCGGAGGAGGGATCACCGGGGAGCTGTTTTTT
>-|TRBD2|TRBV28|TRBJ2-5
CASSTPRTSGGETQYF
TGTGCCAGCAGCACACCTCGGACTAGCGGTGGGGAGACCCAGTACTTC
>few|TRBD1|TRBV4-1|TRBJ2-1
CASSQVERGLIRGNEQFF
TGCGCCAGCAGCCAAGTCGAGAGGGGGCTCATAAGGGGTAATGAGCAGTTCTTC
>-|TRBD1|TRBV13|TRBJ1-1
CASSLVGGASTEAFF
TGTGCCAGCAGCTTAGTAGGGGGCGCGAGCACTGAAGCTTTCTTT
>few|TRBD2|TRBV10-3|TRBJ2-1
CAISAGLAVQQFF
TGTGCCATCAGTGCGGGACTAGCGGTCCAGCAGTTCTTC
>few|-|TRBV5-5|TRBJ1-5
CASSSAAGNQPQHF
TGTGCCAGCAGCTCGGCGGCGGGCAATCAGCCCCAGCATTTT
>-|-|TRBV20-1|TRBJ1-6
CSASQLYNSPLHF
TGCAGTGCTAGCCAGTTGTATAATTCACCCCTCCACTTT
>few|TRBD1|TRBV4-2|TRBJ2-7
CASSRVRGLEQYF
TGTGCCAGCAGCCGGGTCAGGGGGCTCGAGCAGTACTTC
>many|TRBD1|TRBV29-1|TRBJ1-1
CSARQGSNTEAFF
TGCAGCGCGCGACAGGGGTCGAACACTGAAGCTTTCTTT
>few|TRBD1|TRBV4-3|TRBJ2-5
CASSRDRGMIETQYF
TGCGCCAGCAGCCGGGACAGGGGGATGATAGAGACCCAGTACTTC
>many|TRBD2|TRBV3-1|TRBJ2-7
CASSRGLVDEQYF
TGTGCCAGCAGCCGGGGACTAGTCGACGAGCAGTACTTC